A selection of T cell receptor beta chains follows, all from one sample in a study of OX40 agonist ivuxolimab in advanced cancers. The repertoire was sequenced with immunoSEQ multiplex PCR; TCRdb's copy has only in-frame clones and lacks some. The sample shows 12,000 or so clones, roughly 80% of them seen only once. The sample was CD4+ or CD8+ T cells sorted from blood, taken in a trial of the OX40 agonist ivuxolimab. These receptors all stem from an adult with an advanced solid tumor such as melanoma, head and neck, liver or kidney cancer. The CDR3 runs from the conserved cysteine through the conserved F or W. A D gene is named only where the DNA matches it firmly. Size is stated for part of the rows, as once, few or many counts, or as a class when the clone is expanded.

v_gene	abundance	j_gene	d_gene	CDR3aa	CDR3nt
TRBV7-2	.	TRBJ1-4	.	CASSMSSDNEKLFF	TGTGCCAGCAGCATGAGTTCGGATAATGAAAAACTGTTTTTT
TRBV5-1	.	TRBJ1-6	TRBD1	CASSSGTGNNSPLHF	TGTGCCAGCAGCTCAGGGACAGGGAATAATTCACCCCTCCACTTT
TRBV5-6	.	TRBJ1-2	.	CASSSSYGYTF	TGTGCCAGCAGCTCGAGTTATGGCTACACCTTC
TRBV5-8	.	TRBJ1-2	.	CASSSGHNYGYTF	TGTGCCAGCAGCTCGGGCCATAACTATGGCTACACCTTC
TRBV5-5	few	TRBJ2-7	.	CASSFTGAYEQYF	TGTGCCAGCAGCTTTACAGGAGCCTACGAGCAGTACTTC
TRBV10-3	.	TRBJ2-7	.	CAISESGGGPYEQYF	TGTGCCATCAGTGAGTCAGGAGGAGGCCCCTACGAGCAGTACTTC
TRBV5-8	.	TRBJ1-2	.	CASSSSYGYTF	TGTGCCAGCAGCTCGAGTTATGGCTACACCTTC
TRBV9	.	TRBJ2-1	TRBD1	CASSARDSSYNEQFF	TGTGCCAGCAGCGCCCGGGACAGCTCCTACAATGAGCAGTTCTTC
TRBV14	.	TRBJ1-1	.	CASSQGGNTEAFF	TGTGCCAGCAGCCAAGGGGGGAACACTGAAGCTTTCTTT
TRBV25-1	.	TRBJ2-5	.	CASSEYWAWGVQETQYF	TGTGCCAGCAGTGAATATTGGGCCTGGGGGGTCCAAGAGACCCAGTACTTC
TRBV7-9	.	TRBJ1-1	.	CASSLALRGRNTEAFF	TGTGCCAGCAGCTTAGCGCTGAGGGGGAGGAACACTGAAGCTTTCTTT
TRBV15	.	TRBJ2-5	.	CATSRESYGLETQYF	TGTGCCACCAGCAGAGAAAGTTACGGCCTGGAGACCCAGTACTTC
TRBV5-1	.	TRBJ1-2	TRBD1	CASSFSGGYGYTF	TGCGCCAGCAGCTTTTCAGGGGGCTATGGCTACACCTTC
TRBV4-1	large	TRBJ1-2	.	CASSQPDYGYTF	TGCGCCAGCAGCCAACCGGACTATGGCTACACCTTC
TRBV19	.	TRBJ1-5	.	CASSWDGYSNQPQHF	TGTGCCAGTAGCTGGGACGGCTATAGCAATCAGCCCCAGCATTTT
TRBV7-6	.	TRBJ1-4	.	CASSYLAGLPGTNEKLFF	TGTGCCAGCAGCTACCTAGCGGGACTCCCAGGGACTAATGAAAAACTGTTTTTT
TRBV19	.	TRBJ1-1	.	CASSIGSALEAFF	TGTGCCAGTAGTATCGGCTCGGCCTTGGAAGCTTTCTTT
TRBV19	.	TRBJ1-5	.	CASSDWPGGVSSNQPQHF	TGTGCCAGTAGTGATTGGCCCGGGGGCGTCTCCAGCAATCAGCCCCAGCATTTT
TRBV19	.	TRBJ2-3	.	CASSRKLSTEDTQYF	TGTGCCAGTAGTAGGAAACTATCTACAGAAGATACGCAGTATTTT
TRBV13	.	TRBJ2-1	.	CASSLGIYNEQFF	TGTGCCAGCAGCTTAGGGATTTACAATGAGCAGTTCTTC
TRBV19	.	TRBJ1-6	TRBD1	CASSTRGQGLGSPLHF	TGTGCCAGTAGTACCCGGGGACAGGGTCTTGGTTCACCCCTCCACTTT
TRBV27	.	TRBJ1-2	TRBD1	CASSTTGVYGYTF	TGTGCCAGCAGTACGACAGGGGTCTATGGCTACACCTTC
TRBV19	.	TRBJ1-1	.	CASSWGSSFGGTEAFF	TGTGCCAGTAGTTGGGGGAGTTCCTTCGGCGGGACTGAAGCTTTCTTT
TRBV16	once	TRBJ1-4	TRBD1	CASSRIQGLNEKLFF	TGTGCCAGCAGCCGTATACAGGGGCTAAATGAAAAACTGTTTTTT
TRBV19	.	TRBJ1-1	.	CASSIGGMGTEAFF	TGTGCCAGTAGTATCGGGGGGATGGGCACTGAAGCTTTCTTT
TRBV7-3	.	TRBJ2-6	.	CASSLVGTGSGANVLTF	TGTGCCAGCAGCTTAGTGGGAACCGGCTCTGGGGCCAACGTCCTGACTTTC
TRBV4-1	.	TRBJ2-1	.	CASSQRDLNNEQFF	TGCGCCAGCAGCCAACGGGACTTAAACAATGAGCAGTTCTTC
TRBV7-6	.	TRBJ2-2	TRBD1	CASSLDRGTGELFF	TGTGCCAGCAGCCTCGACAGGGGGACCGGGGAGCTGTTTTTT
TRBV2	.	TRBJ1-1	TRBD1	CASRRWGDRGLDTEAFF	TGTGCCAGCAGGCGGTGGGGAGACAGGGGGCTGGACACTGAAGCTTTCTTT
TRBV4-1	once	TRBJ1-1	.	CASSQVLQGLNTEAFF	TGCGCCAGCAGCCAAGTCCTTCAGGGCCTGAACACTGAAGCTTTCTTT
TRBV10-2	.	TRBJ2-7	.	CASSPPEGYYEQYF	TGCGCCAGCAGCCCCCCCGAGGGTTACTACGAGCAGTACTTC
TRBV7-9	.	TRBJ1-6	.	CASSFDGTADNSPLHF	TGTGCCAGCAGCTTTGACGGGACGGCCGATAATTCACCCCTCCACTTT
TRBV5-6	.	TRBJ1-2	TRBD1	CASSFSRTGGHYGYTF	TGTGCCAGCAGCTTCTCCCGGACAGGGGGCCACTATGGCTACACCTTC
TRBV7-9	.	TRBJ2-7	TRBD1	CASSLGTGYEQYF	TGTGCCAGCAGCTTAGGGACAGGGTACGAGCAGTACTTC
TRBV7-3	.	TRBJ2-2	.	CASSLVGGPLNTGELFF	TGTGCCAGCAGCTTAGTTGGAGGACCACTGAACACCGGGGAGCTGTTTTTT
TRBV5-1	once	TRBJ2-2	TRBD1	CASGTGGTGELFF	TGCGCCAGTGGGACAGGGGGAACCGGGGAGCTGTTTTTT
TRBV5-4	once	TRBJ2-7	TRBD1	CASSLDRGNNEQYF	TGTGCCAGCAGCTTGGACAGGGGAAATAACGAGCAGTACTTC
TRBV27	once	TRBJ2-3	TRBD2	CASSPQRALAGGVDTQYF	TGTGCCAGCAGTCCGCAGAGGGCCTTAGCGGGGGGGGTAGATACGCAGTATTTT
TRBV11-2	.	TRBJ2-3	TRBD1	CASSLRTGAITDTQYF	TGTGCCAGCAGCCTCCGGACAGGGGCGATCACAGATACGCAGTATTTT
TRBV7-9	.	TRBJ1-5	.	CASSFAGTNQPQHF	TGTGCCAGCAGCTTTGCAGGGACCAATCAGCCCCAGCATTTT
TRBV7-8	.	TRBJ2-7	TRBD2	CASSETSGAYEQYF	TGTGCCAGCAGCGAGACTAGCGGGGCCTACGAGCAGTACTTC
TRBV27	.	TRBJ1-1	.	CASSFGRMNTEAFF	TGTGCCAGCAGTTTTGGACGGATGAACACTGAAGCTTTCTTT
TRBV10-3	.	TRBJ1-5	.	CAISGDSTTQPQHF	TGTGCCATCAGTGGCGACAGCACCACTCAGCCCCAGCATTTT
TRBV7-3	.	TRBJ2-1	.	CASSLMGVYNEQFF	TGTGCCAGCAGCTTAATGGGTGTATACAATGAGCAGTTCTTC
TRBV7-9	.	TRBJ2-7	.	CASSLVGDEQYF	TGTGCCAGCAGCTTAGTGGGGGACGAGCAGTACTTC
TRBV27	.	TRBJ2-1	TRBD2	CASSLIMWGGDEQFF	TGTGCCAGCAGTTTAATAATGTGGGGAGGGGATGAGCAGTTCTTC
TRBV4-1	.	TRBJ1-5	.	CASSHYMNSNQPQHF	TGCGCCAGCAGTCATTATATGAATAGCAATCAGCCCCAGCATTTT
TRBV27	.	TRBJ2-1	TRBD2	CASRNGGWVNYNEQFF	TGTGCCAGCAGGAACGGGGGGTGGGTCAACTACAATGAGCAGTTCTTC
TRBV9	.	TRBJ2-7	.	CASSKTGTSNYEQYF	TGTGCCAGCAGCAAGACCGGGACATCTAACTACGAGCAGTACTTC
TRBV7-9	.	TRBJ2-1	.	CASKGWYEQFF	TGTGCCAGCAAGGGGTGGTATGAGCAGTTCTTC
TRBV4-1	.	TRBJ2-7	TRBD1	CASSQEVGQANSYEQYF	TGCGCCAGCAGCCAAGAAGTGGGACAGGCGAACTCCTACGAGCAGTACTTC
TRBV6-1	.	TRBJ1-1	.	CASRDHGWETEAFF	TGTGCCAGCCGGGACCACGGGTGGGAGACTGAAGCTTTCTTT
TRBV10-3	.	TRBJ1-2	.	CAISESIFPHGYTF	TGTGCCATCAGTGAGTCTATCTTTCCACATGGCTACACCTTC